This T cell receptor beta chain was captured by sequencing in a study of T cells after yellow fever vaccination. Findings and limits, study-wide: Compared with primary, the secondary response was weaker and peaked at day 5, not 15. Clonotypes shared by both compartments, CD4 and CD8, made up a small share. Abundant contaminating clonotypes from the bulk population could appear in FACS-sorted repertoires.

The CDR3 sequence is 14 residues long. Germline V gene sequence: CDR1 MDHEN, CDR2 SYDVKM. The V gene lost 5 bases and the J gene lost 8 bases, with 16 bases spanning the gap. This clonotype occurred a few times. As yet, its antigen is unknown. TCR cDNA, made by 5'RACE template switching, carried an added universal primer site and UMIs. TCRdb called the 5' RACE reads again in MiXCR, with one record for every CDR3 protein. This table has some 300,000 distinct CDR3 sequences, under 9% appearing once. Source: CD4+ T cells sorted from PBMCs, taken 5 days after the yellow fever booster vaccination. The chain couples TRBV28 to TRBJ1-5; D gene uncertain. The receptor's source is a man between 18 and 35 years old who received the YFV17D yellow fever vaccine. CDR3 nucleotide sequence: TGTGCCAGCAGTCCTCGGCAGCTTAGAAAGCCCCAGCATTTT. Translating it yields CASSPRQLRKPQHF.